The TCR beta chain under discussion was sequenced for a study of blood T cell repertoires in COVID-19 (dated by TCRdb to the early 2020s). Some background on the complete study: Samples covering the acute and convalescent phases of COVID-19 were provided by collaborators in the United States, Italy and Spain. Where available, HLA class I and class II types were taken from metadata supplied by the sample provider and were not determined by assay-based typing. The samples were drawn from the first 160 participants of the ongoing ImmuneRACE study and from 950 to 1,500 subjects provided by 6 global collaborators. Subjects who had been exposed to COVID-19, were actively infected with it, or had recovered from it provided the deeply sampled blood TCRbeta repertoires that made up the dataset. The prospective study material was composed of cDNA or gDNA derived from T cells, B-cell-depleted T cells, or PBMCs. A de-identified subject ID, COVID-19 status, age in years and sex were almost always included in the sample metadata. A freely available public database, intended as a resource for researchers studying the immune response to SARS-CoV-2, is where the repertoires were released. The study at large found these results: Clinical and demographic metadata were provided uncurated, with the amount varying by source and participant.

TCRbeta CDR3 regions were amplified from genomic DNA using the immunoSEQ Assay, a bias-controlled multiplex PCR. The original methods were these. The number of nucleated cells in each sample was estimated by amplification of reference gene primers within the assay. Sequence reads were collapsed and filtered to measure the absolute abundance of every unique TCRbeta CDR3 rearrangement. For each sample, productive Simpson clonality was calculated as the square root of Simpson's diversity index over productive rearrangements. Entries here come from immuneACCESS through TCRdb and include only in-frame sequences with V and J called. Some clones fail to appear in such tables; in the studies checked, an unresolved V gene covers under half of the shortfall, and the cause of the remainder is unknown. Clonal size and the V and J genes are those of that table, whereas D and trimming came from the DNA. The sample has more than 85,000 clones on record, over 85% of them singletons. The top ten constitute around 4.2% of the sample.

The CDR1 and CDR2 encoded by the germline V gene (reference sequence) are LNHDA and SQIVND. V is cut by 3 bases and J by 0 bases, and the space between the germline ends is 6 bases. Counted from cysteine to phenylalanine, this CDR3 has 15 amino acids. Only the CDR3 DNA is retained, 45 bases long and in frame from the first base. One collaborating source in Seattle enrolled patients during active infection and followed them longitudinally through the course of disease. Each collaborating institution followed its own protocols to collect whole blood in K2EDTA tubes. For TCRbeta analysis, collaborators shipped samples in one of three forms: frozen whole blood, isolated PBMCs, or DNA extracted from either of those sample types. Notes on this clone: It has no known antigen specificity. Base quality data are lacking; no much larger clone is found one base away.

The receptor chain draws on TRBV19 and TRBJ2-6; TRBD1 might be the D gene, on 5 matching bases. The TCR was taken from a human donor with COVID-19, enrolled during active disease. The donor label of this sample is uncertain. Sequencing used peripheral blood. The nucleotides are TGTGCCAGTAGTATCAGGGACTCTGGGGCCAACGTCCTGACTTTC. Translated, it gives CASSIRDSGANVLTF. With the rest looked up from the reference TRBV19 and TRBJ2-6 genes rather than sequenced, the full variable domain is DGGITQSPKYLFRKEGQNVTLSCEQNLNHDAMYWYRQDPGQGLRLIYYSQIVNDFQKGDIAEGYSVSREKKESFPLTVTSAQKNPTAFYLCASSIRDSGANVLTFGAGSRLTVL.